The T cell receptor (beta chain) described here comes from a study of blood T cell repertoires in COVID-19. Study context: Specimens from acute and convalescent COVID-19 originated in the United States, Italy and Spain. The cDNA or gDNA used as material had been derived from T cells, B-cell-depleted T cells, or PBMCs.

V gave up 6 bases and J gave up 4 bases, with 12 bases separating them. The CDR3 totals 13 residues. In germline, CDR1 is SGHTA, CDR2 FQGNSA. The method was immunoSEQ multiplex PCR; TCRdb's version includes in-frame clones alone and lacks a portion of them. The sample includes over 200,000 clones, 70% to 90% of them seen just once. The sequence came from a woman younger than 35 who had recovered from COVID-19. Specimen: peripheral blood. The rearrangement uses TRBV7-2 and TRBJ1-1, with D tentatively TRBD1 (5 bases). The CDR3: CASSYQGITEAFF. CDR3 in DNA: TGTGCCAGCAGTTATCAGGGAATCACTGAAGCTTTCTTT.